A single sample is the source of the 26 T cell receptor beta chains below, sequenced in a study of blood T cell repertoires in COVID-19. The repertoire was sequenced with immunoSEQ multiplex PCR; TCRdb's copy has only in-frame clones and lacks some. The data show about 91,000 clones, with about 86% seen just once and 7.5% to 9.5% held by the top ten. Source material: peripheral blood. The receptor set was obtained from a woman between 65 and 79 years old with acute or convalescent COVID-19.

The chain has TRBV4-2 and TRBJ2-7; TRBD2 might be the D (5 bases). From germline, CDR1 is LGHNA and CDR2 YNFKEQ. The CDR3 totals 13 residues. Between the trimmed V and J ends, which lost 6 bases and 2 bases, there was a span of 11 bases. The CDR3 DNA is TGTGCCAGCAGTAACACCGGGGCCTACGAGCAGTACTTC. Translation: CASSNTGAYEQYF.

The chain recombines TRBV7-9 with TRBJ2-3; D is perhaps TRBD2 (7 bases). Deletions cut 4 bases from V and 5 bases from J, with 13 bases between. The CDR3 spans 14 residues. CDR1 SEHNR and CDR2 FQNEAQ come from the germline V gene (reference sequence). CDR3: CASSSRGAGDTQYF. The CDR3 DNA sequence: TGTGCCAGCAGCTCCCGGGGGGCTGGAGATACGCAGTATTTT.

The chain has TRBV7-8 and TRBJ1-6; a weak D match, TRBD1 (5 bases). The CDR3 totals 15 residues. Trimming pared 0 bases from V and 7 bases from J, leaving 10 bases between. Per germline, CDR1 SGHVS and CDR2 FQNEAQ. The CDR3 sequence is CASSLALTENSPLHF. The CDR3 DNA reads as TGTGCCAGCAGCTTAGCGCTGACAGAGAATTCACCCCTCCACTTT.

The genes are TRBV2 and TRBJ1-6; 7 nucleotides match TRBD1. From germline, CDR1 is SNHLY and CDR2 FYNNEI. The CDR3 consists of 15 residues. Trimming cost V 6 bases and J 4 bases; bases outside gene matches: 6. CDR3 region: CASRAGTAYNSPLHF. CDR3 nucleotide sequence: TGTGCCAGCAGGGCCGGGACAGCTTATAATTCACCCCTCCACTTT.

The V call is TRBV5-1, the J call TRBJ2-5; 11 nucleotides line up with TRBD2. Losses at the gene ends were 0 bases for V and 5 bases for J; bases not matched to a gene: 9. Germline lookup yields CDR1 SGHRS and CDR2 YFSETQ. This CDR3 spans 17 amino acids. The CDR3 DNA is TGCGCCAGCAGCTTGGGGCTTAGCGGGAGGGCCGAGGAGACCCAGTACTTC. It is translated as CASSLGLSGRAEETQYF.

This sequence joins TRBV27 and TRBJ2-7, with 8 positions matching TRBD1. Germline loops: CDR1 MNHEY, CDR2 SMNVEV (reference sequence). The CDR3 runs 15 residues. V gave up 5 bases and J gave up 2 bases; unmatched junction bases: 8. As DNA, the CDR3 is TGTGCCAGCAGTCCGGACAGGGTCGATCCCTACGAGCAGTACTTC. Its protein is CASSPDRVDPYEQYF.

J is TRBJ2-3 and V is TRBV28, with a possible D match to TRBD1 (5 bases). The germline V gene has CDR1 MDHEN and CDR2 SYDVKM. The CDR3 extends over 20 amino acids. Deletions cut 6 bases from V and 0 bases from J, with 28 bases between. DNA for the CDR3: TGTGCCAGCAGAAGCTTCACCCGCGCCAAACAGGCTACTAGCACAGATACGCAGTATTTT. Encoded protein: CASRSFTRAKQATSTDTQYF.

This chain links TRBV7-9 with TRBJ2-1; D remains unclear. Trimming left V 6 bases short and J 2 bases short, with 5 bases between. The length of the CDR3 is 12 residues. In germline, CDR1 is SEHNR, CDR2 FQNEAQ (reference sequence). Written as DNA, the CDR3 is TGTGCCAGCAGATCCACCTACAATGAGCAGTTCTTC. Its protein is CASRSTYNEQFF.

The genes are TRBV7-6 and TRBJ2-1; 8 bases match TRBD2. Germline CDR1 reads SGHVS; CDR2 reads FNYEAQ. This CDR3 spans 16 amino acids. V lost 1 base to trimming and J lost 4 bases; unmatched junction nucleotides: 6. CDR3 nucleotide sequence: TGTGCCAGCAGCTTAGGTACGGCGGGAGGTTACAATGAGCAGTTCTTC. Protein: CASSLGTAGGYNEQFF.

This clone was seen only once. The rearrangement joins TRBV19 to TRBJ1-3; a weak D match, TRBD1 (6 bases). The CDR3 is 15 residues long. The V gene lost 7 bases and the J gene lost 0 bases, with 13 bases spanning the gap. Germline loops: CDR1 LNHDA, CDR2 SQIVND (reference sequence). The DNA of the CDR3 is TGTGCCAGTACTTGGACAGCCAGCTCTGGAAACACCATATATTTT. This codes for CASTWTASSGNTIYF.

The chain is built from TRBV5-4 and TRBJ2-3, with D possibly matching TRBD1 (6 bases). V lost 1 base and J lost 2, with 11 bases in between. The CDR3 contains 15 residues. Germline V gene data show CDR1 as SGHNT and CDR2 as YYREEE (reference sequence). CDR3: CASSLSNRATDTQYF. The CDR3 bases are TGTGCCAGCAGCTTGTCGAACAGGGCCACAGATACGCAGTATTTT.

This chain links TRBV5-1 with TRBJ2-7; possible D gene TRBD1, 6 bases. The CDR3 totals 14 residues. V was clipped by 2 bases and J by 1 base, with 10 bases between them. Germline V gene lookup returns CDR1 SGHRS and CDR2 YFSETQ. The CDR3: CASSFAGTSYEQYF. The CDR3 bases are TGCGCCAGCAGCTTTGCCGGGACATCCTACGAGCAGTACTTC.

This chain joins TRBV24-1 and TRBJ2-6, with D perhaps matching TRBD2 (5 bases). This CDR3 has 15 amino acids. The germline V gene has CDR1 KGHDR and CDR2 SFDVKD. V was shortened by 3 bases and J by 1 base, with 6 bases between the two germline ends. CDR3 nucleotide sequence: TGTGCCACCAGTGATCGGGGATCTGGGGCCAACGTCCTGACTTTC. As protein: CATSDRGSGANVLTF.

The chain joins TRBV12-3 or TRBV12-4 to TRBJ1-1; D possibly corresponds to TRBD1 (6 bases). The CDR3 contains 13 residues. Trimming removed 2 bases from V and 8 bases from J, with 12 bases in between. CDR3 nucleotide sequence: TGTGCCAGCAGTTTAAGCCAGGGGATAGAAGCTTTCTTT. Protein: CASSLSQGIEAFF.

This clone appeared once. The genes are TRBV9 and TRBJ1-2, with D possibly matching TRBD1 (6 bases). The CDR3 is made up of 16 amino acids. Germline V lookup: CDR1 SGDLS, CDR2 YYNGEE. Trimming removed 0 bases at V and 4 bases at J, with 16 bases between. This chain's CDR3 is CASSVAGQGTTYGYTF. DNA for the CDR3: TGTGCCAGCAGCGTAGCTGGGCAGGGGACTACCTATGGCTACACCTTC.

This chain uses TRBV5-1 with TRBJ2-1; 11 bases align to TRBD1. V was pared by 0 bases and J by 0 bases, with 11 bases of the junction left unmatched. The CDR3 runs to 20 residues. Germline CDR1 is SGHRS and CDR2 is YFSETQ. CDR3 DNA: TGCGCCAGCAGCTTGGGGACAGGGGGCGCGAGATTTAGCTCCTACAATGAGCAGTTCTTC. This encodes CASSLGTGGARFSSYNEQFF.

CDR3 loop: CASSLAGTENIQYF. The CDR3 DNA reads TGTGCCAGCAGCTTGGCCGGGACAGAAAACATTCAGTACTTC. The chain uses TRBV5-4 and TRBJ2-4; TRBD1 agrees at 7 bases. From germline, CDR1 is SGHNT and CDR2 YYREEE (reference sequence). Germline trimming cut 0 bases from V and 5 bases from J; bases unmatched to any gene: 2. CDR3 length equals 14 residues.

This clone was observed a few times. CDR3: CASRSWAGKANSPLHF. The DNA for the CDR3 is TGTGCCAGCAGATCCTGGGCAGGGAAAGCTAATTCACCCCTCCACTTT. This chain links TRBV27 with TRBJ1-6; D may be TRBD1 (5 bases). Germline-derived CDR1 and CDR2 are MNHEY and SMNVEV (reference sequence). The V end lost 6 bases, the J end lost 6 bases, and 18 bases lay between the germline ends. This CDR3 has 16 amino acids.

This chain connects TRBV5-1 to TRBJ1-1, with D possibly matching TRBD1 (6 bases). V lost 3 bases, J lost 0 bases, and 18 bases lay in between. Germline V gene lookup returns CDR1 SGHRS and CDR2 YFSETQ. There are 17 residues in the CDR3. CDR3 sequence (DNA): TGCGCCAGCAGCTCGGGGGGCTCGACAGTCATGAACACTGAAGCTTTCTTT. It specifies CASSSGGSTVMNTEAFF.

This CDR3 reads CACMRLSEGSPLHF. CDR3 sequence (DNA): TGTGCCTGCATGAGGCTGTCCGAGGGTTCACCCCTCCACTTT. V is TRBV28 and J is TRBJ1-6; D remains ambiguous. This CDR3 is 14 amino acids long. Deletions cut 11 bases from V and 9 bases from J, with 20 bases between. Germline V lookup: CDR1 MDHEN, CDR2 SYDVKM.

The V and J genes are TRBV6-5 and TRBJ1-5, with 8 bases fitting TRBD1. Germline CDR1 and CDR2: MNHEY and SVGAGI. The CDR3 consists of 14 residues. The J segment lost 1 base and the V segment lost 5 bases, leaving 1 base of the junction unmatched. The CDR3 sequence is CASSRDRSNQPQHF. The CDR3 nucleotides read TGTGCCAGCAGTCGGGACAGGAGCAATCAGCCCCAGCATTTT.

This chain joins TRBV5-1 and TRBJ1-1, with 8 bases lining up with TRBD1. Germline-derived CDR1 and CDR2 are SGHRS and YFSETQ. Trimming at V came to 4 bases and at J to 6 bases, leaving 5 bases not matched to a gene. CDR3 length: 13 amino acids. The CDR3 bases are TGCGCCAGCAGCCAGGGACAGGTCCCTGAAGCTTTCTTT. It yields the protein CASSQGQVPEAFF. The full variable domain, completed using reference TRBV5-1 and TRBJ1-1, is KAGVTQTPRYLIKTRGQQVTLSCSPISGHRSVSWYQQTPGQGLQFLFEYFSETQRNKGNFPGRFSGRQFSNSRSEMNVSTLELGDSALYLCASSQGQVPEAFFGQGTRLTVV.

V is TRBV9 and J is TRBJ1-2; unclear D gene. Trimming took off 0 bases at V and 4 bases at J, with 16 bases between the two ends. In germline, CDR1 is SGDLS, CDR2 YYNGEE. CDR3 length: 16 amino acids. The CDR3 reads CASSVAEGGNGYGYTF. DNA for the CDR3: TGTGCCAGCAGCGTAGCTGAGGGAGGGAACGGCTATGGCTACACCTTC. The full variable domain, rest sourced from reference TRBV9 and TRBJ1-2, is DSGVTQTPKHLITATGQRVTLRCSPRSGDLSVYWYQQSLDQGLQFLIQYYNGEERAKGNILERFSAQQFPDLHSELNLSSLELGDSALYFCASSVAEGGNGYGYTFGSGTRLTVV.

V and J are TRBV7-9 and TRBJ1-1, with 7 bases that match TRBD1. The CDR3 consists of 15 residues. V was clipped by 5 bases and J by 4 bases; unmatched bases: 10. Germline V gene data show CDR1 as SEHNR and CDR2 as FQNEAQ (reference sequence). The CDR3 DNA is TGTGCCAGCAGCGAAGGTCAGGGACAGAGCACTGAAGCTTTCTTT. This sequence encodes CASSEGQGQSTEAFF.

This chain links TRBV7-9 with TRBJ1-2, with 9 bases aligning to TRBD1. The germline gives CDR1 SEHNR, CDR2 FQNEAQ (reference sequence). The V segment lost 4 bases and the J segment 4 bases; nucleotides outside the gene matches: 7. The CDR3 extends over 15 amino acids. The CDR3 loop reads CASSSRDRVPYGYTF. CDR3 nucleotide sequence: TGTGCCAGCAGCTCGCGGGACAGGGTACCCTATGGCTACACCTTC.

The rearrangement joins TRBV5-1 to TRBJ2-7, with TRBD2 identical over 14 bases. V shed 4 bases and J 5 bases; nucleotides not matched to a gene: 11. The germline V gene has CDR1 SGHRS and CDR2 YFSETQ. The CDR3 has 17 amino acids. DNA for the CDR3: TGCGCCAGCAGCCGCGGGACTAGCGGGGGCTTCGGGAACGAGCAGTACTTC. Translated, it gives CASSRGTSGGFGNEQYF.